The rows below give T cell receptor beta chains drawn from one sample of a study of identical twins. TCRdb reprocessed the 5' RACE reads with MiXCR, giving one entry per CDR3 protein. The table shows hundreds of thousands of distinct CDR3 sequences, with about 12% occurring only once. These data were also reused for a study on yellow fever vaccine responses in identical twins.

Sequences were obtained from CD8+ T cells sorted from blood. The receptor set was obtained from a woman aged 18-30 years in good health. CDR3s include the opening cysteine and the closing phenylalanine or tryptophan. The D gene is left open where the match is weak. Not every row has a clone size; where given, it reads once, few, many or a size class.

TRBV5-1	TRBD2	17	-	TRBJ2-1	TGCGCCAGCAGCCCGTCTAGCGGGCCATACCTCTACAATGAGCAGTTCTTC	CASSPSSGPYLYNEQFF
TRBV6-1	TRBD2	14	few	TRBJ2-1	TGTGCCAGCAGCCCTAGCGGGGGTGACGGTGAGCAGTTCTTC	CASSPSGGDGEQFF
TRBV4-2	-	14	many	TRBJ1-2	TGTGCCAGCAGCCAAGAACAGGCTAGCTATGGCTACACCTTC	CASSQEQASYGYTF
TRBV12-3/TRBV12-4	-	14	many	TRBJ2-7	TGTGCCAGCGCCTTGGCGGCTAGCGTCTACGAGCAGTACTTC	CASALAASVYEQYF
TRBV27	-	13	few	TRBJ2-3	TGTGCCAGCACGAGGGGGGTTTCAGATACGCAGTATTTT	CASTRGVSDTQYF
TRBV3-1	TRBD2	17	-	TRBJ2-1	TGTGCCAGCAGCCAAGGGTATCGGGAGGAGCCCTACAATGAGCAGTTCTTC	CASSQGYREEPYNEQFF
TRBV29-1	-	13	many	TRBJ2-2	TGCAGCGCCGGGTCGAAGAATACCGGGGAGCTGTTTTTT	CSAGSKNTGELFF
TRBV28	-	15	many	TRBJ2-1	TGTGCCAGCAGTTTTCTGCAAACAGTATACAATGAGCAGTTCTTC	CASSFLQTVYNEQFF
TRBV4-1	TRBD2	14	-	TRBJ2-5	TGCGCCAGCAGCCAAGAAATGGGGGGGGAGACCCAGTACTTC	CASSQEMGGETQYF
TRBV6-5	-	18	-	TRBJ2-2	TGTGCCAGCAGTTACTCGAAGAGCCAGCGCGGGAACACCGGGGAGCTGTTTTTT	CASSYSKSQRGNTGELFF
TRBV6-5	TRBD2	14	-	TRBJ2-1	TGTGCCAGCAGTTACCTAGCGGGAGACAATGAGCAGTTCTTC	CASSYLAGDNEQFF
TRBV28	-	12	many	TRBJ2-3	TGTGCCAGCAGTTTAAGGCCAGATACGCAGTATTTT	CASSLRPDTQYF
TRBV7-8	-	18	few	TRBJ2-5	TGTGCCAGCATCCTACCCCGAATGGGCGGCTCAAACCAAGAGACCCAGTACTTC	CASILPRMGGSNQETQYF
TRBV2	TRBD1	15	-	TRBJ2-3	TGTGCCATCCTAGAGGGGACAGGGGACACAGATACGCAGTATTTT	CAILEGTGDTDTQYF
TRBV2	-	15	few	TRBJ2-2	TGTGCCAGCAGCGAGACGCAGGGAAAGACCGGGGAGCTGTTTTTT	CASSETQGKTGELFF
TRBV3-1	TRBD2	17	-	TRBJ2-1	TGTGCCAGCAGCCACGGACTAGCGGGAGGGGAATACAATGAGCAGTTCTTC	CASSHGLAGGEYNEQFF
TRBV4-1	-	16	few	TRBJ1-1	TGCGCCAGCAGCCAAGAGGACGCGGTTATGAACACTGAAGCTTTCTTT	CASSQEDAVMNTEAFF
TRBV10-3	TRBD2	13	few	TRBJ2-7	TGTGCCATCAGATCCGGGACTAGCTACGAGCAGTACTTC	CAIRSGTSYEQYF
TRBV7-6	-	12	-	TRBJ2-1	TGTGCCAGCAGCTTAACCTTGAATGAGCAGTTCTTC	CASSLTLNEQFF
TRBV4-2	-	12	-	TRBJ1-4	TGTGCCAGCAGCCCCCGTGACGAAAAACTGTTTTTT	CASSPRDEKLFF
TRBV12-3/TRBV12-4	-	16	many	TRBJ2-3	TGTGCCAGCAGGAGACGGGTGGGAGCAGGCGGGGATACGCAGTATTTT	CASRRRVGAGGDTQYF
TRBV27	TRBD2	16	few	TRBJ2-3	TGTGCCAGCAGTTTAATGGCGGGGAGGGACGCAGATACGCAGTATTTT	CASSLMAGRDADTQYF
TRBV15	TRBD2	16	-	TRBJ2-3	TGTGCCACCAGCAGAGATTGGGGGGGAGTTACAGATACGCAGTATTTT	CATSRDWGGVTDTQYF
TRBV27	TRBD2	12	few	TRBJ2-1	TGTGCCAGCAGACGGGGGGTGAATGAGCAGTTCTTC	CASRRGVNEQFF
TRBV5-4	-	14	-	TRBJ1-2	TGTGCCAGCAGCTTGATCTGGGAGAACTATGGCTACACCTTC	CASSLIWENYGYTF
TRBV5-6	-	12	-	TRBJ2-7	TGTGCCAGCAGGGATGGGGTCGGCGAGCAGTACTTC	CASRDGVGEQYF
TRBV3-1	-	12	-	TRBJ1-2	TGTGCCAGCAGCCCGGACGGCCTCGGCTACACCTTC	CASSPDGLGYTF
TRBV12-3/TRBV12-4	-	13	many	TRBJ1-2	TGTGCCAGCAGCCCTGCGGGATCTATGGGCTACACCTTC	CASSPAGSMGYTF
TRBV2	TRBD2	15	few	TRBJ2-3	TGTGCCAGCAGTGAAGATAGCGGGAGGACAGATACGCAGTATTTT	CASSEDSGRTDTQYF
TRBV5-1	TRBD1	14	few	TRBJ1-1	TGCGCCAGCAGCGGTCGACAGGGAGGCACTGAAGCTTTCTTT	CASSGRQGGTEAFF
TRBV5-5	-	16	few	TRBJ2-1	TGTGCCAGCAGCTCCATCCCGGACAGACCTCCTAACGAGCAGTTCTTC	CASSSIPDRPPNEQFF
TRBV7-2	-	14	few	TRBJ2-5	TGTGCCAGCAGCTCCTATAGGGATCGAGAGACCCAGTACTTC	CASSSYRDRETQYF
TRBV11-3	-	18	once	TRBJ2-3	TGTGCCTGCTGGTATCGGGGGCTAGCGGAAACTGGGGCAGATACGCAGTATTTT	CACWYRGLAETGADTQYF
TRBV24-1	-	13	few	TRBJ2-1	TGTGCCACCGCGAGCGGACTCTACAATGAGCAGTTCTTC	CATASGLYNEQFF
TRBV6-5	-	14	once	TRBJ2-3	TGTGCCAGCAGTTACGGAGGGAGCTCTGGTACGCAGTATTTT	CASSYGGSSGTQYF
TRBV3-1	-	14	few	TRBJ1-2	TGTGCCAGCAGCCAAGTTGAGGCAGTCTATGGCTACACCTTC	CASSQVEAVYGYTF